This TCR beta chain is from a study of CD8 T cells in ankylosing spondylitis. Each CDR3 protein is one row after TCRdb ran MiXCR on the 5' RACE reads. The repertoire includes 350,000 to 550,000 distinct CDR3 sequences, roughly a quarter of them detected once, and under 0.9% sits in the top ten. Overall study findings and caveats: Past research had described some motif variants in reactive arthritis synovial fluid and blood. Typical of ankylosing spondylitis blood, it appeared, was a TCR beta motif of eight highly homologous variants.

Germline V gene sequence: CDR1 SQVTM, CDR2 ANQGSEA. V lost 3 bases and J lost 2, with 0 bases in between. The CDR3 length is 10 residues. This clonotype occurred many times. Its antigen is as yet unknown. This chain uses TRBV29-1 with TRBJ2-3; D remains ambiguous. Sequenced sample: blood, either unsorted or a sorted T cell fraction (not recorded which). The source of this sequence is a male donor with ankylosing spondylitis. The CDR3 sequence is CSVDTDTQYF. CDR3 in DNA: TGCAGCGTTGACACAGATACGCAGTATTTT.